These 23 T cell receptor beta chains were sequenced from one sample in a study of shared clonotypes between healthy human individuals. Produced via immunoSEQ multiplex PCR; TCRdb's table is partial and in-frame only. The sample shows about 490,000 clones, approximately 80% of them seen only once. The sample comprised PBMCs. These receptors originate from a woman aged 40-49 years in good health. Some clones in this sample may be carry-over from other donors' samples.

The sample holds one count of this clone. With a much larger clone just one base away, this may be a read error. The chain joins TRBV6-6 to TRBJ2-7; D not resolved. CDR1 MNHNY and CDR2 SVGAGI come from the germline V gene (reference sequence). This CDR3 region has 11 residues. With 5 bases removed from V and 0 bases from J, the gap between germline ends came to 2 bases. CDR3 region: CASSASYEQYF. CDR3 sequence (DNA): TGTGCCAGCAGTGCCTCCTACGAGCAGTACTTC.

The V gene is TRBV4-2, the J gene TRBJ2-3; the match to TRBD2 covers 10 bases. CDR3 size: 15 residues. The V segment lost 4 bases and the J segment 3 bases; nucleotides outside the gene matches: 4. Germline assignment: CDR1 LGHNA and CDR2 YNFKEQ. The CDR3 nucleotides read TGTGCCAGCAGCCGGACTAGCGGAGGGACAGATACGCAGTATTTT. Amino acids: CASSRTSGGTDTQYF.

The chain couples TRBV5-1 to TRBJ1-1; 8 nucleotides match TRBD1. CDR1 SGHRS and CDR2 YFSETQ come from the germline V gene. The V and J ends lost 0 bases and 6 bases, in that order; junction bases with no gene match: 7. The CDR3 is 15 residues long. CDR3 region: CASSLAGQGSSEAFF. The CDR3 nucleotides read TGCGCCAGCAGCTTGGCTGGACAGGGTTCCTCTGAAGCTTTCTTT.

This clone occurred a few times. This chain connects TRBV30 to TRBJ1-1, with D possibly matching TRBD1 (6 bases). This CDR3 spans 13 amino acids. V was shortened by 2 bases and J by 1 base, with 8 bases between the two germline ends. Germline CDR1 reads GTSNPN; CDR2 reads SVGIG (reference sequence). This CDR3 reads CAWSKGGNTEAFF. The DNA for the CDR3 is TGTGCCTGGAGTAAGGGGGGGAACACTGAAGCTTTCTTT.

With regard to this clone: One base separates it from a far larger clone, so it is likely a read error. V gene TRBV7-2 combines with J gene TRBJ2-7; TRBD1 aligns across 8 bases. The CDR3 runs 15 residues. Per germline, CDR1 SGHTA and CDR2 FQGNSA. The CDR3 is CASSAQTGVTREQHF. DNA of the CDR3: TGTGCCAGCAGCGCACAGACAGGGGTAACGAGGGAGCAGCACTTC.

As to this clone: A read error may be the cause here, since a much bigger clone is one base away. The V call is TRBV2, the J call TRBJ2-2; 12 positions match TRBD1. Looked up from germline, CDR1 is SNHLY and CDR2 is FYNNEI. V gave up 6 bases and J gave up 6 bases; unmatched junction bases: 11. This CDR3 has 17 residues. CDR3: CASSPRLGQGAPGELFF. The CDR3 coding sequence is TGTGCCAGCAGCCCCCGCCTGGGACAGGGGGCTCCCGGGGAGCTGTTTTTT.

The chain carries TRBV11-2 and TRBJ1-1; perhaps TRBD1 as D (5 bases). From germline, CDR1 is SGHAT and CDR2 FQNNGV. Trimming took off 5 bases at V and 5 bases at J, with 15 bases between the two ends. This CDR3 region has 14 residues. CDR3 region: CASSPRGAWTEAFF. CDR3 nucleotides: TGTGCCAGCAGCCCTCGAGGGGCTTGGACTGAAGCTTTCTTT.

V and J are TRBV5-8 and TRBJ1-1; possibly TRBD1 for D (5 bases). From germline, CDR1 is SGHTS and CDR2 YDEGEE. This CDR3 contains 17 residues. The germline V and J ends were trimmed by 5 bases and 1 base, with 21 bases remaining between them. In DNA form, the CDR3 reads TGTGCCAGCAGTTACGTTCTATCTGGGACCGAGAACACTGAAGCTTTCTTT. Encoded protein: CASSYVLSGTENTEAFF.

To note about this clone: Other nucleotide sequences in the sample specify the same CDR3. Here the CDR3 reads CAWSSGGSSYNEQFF. DNA of the CDR3: TGTGCCTGGAGTTCCGGCGGTAGCTCCTACAATGAGCAGTTCTTC. The chain employs TRBV30 and TRBJ2-1; D is ambiguous. With 2 bases removed from V and 0 bases from J, the gap between germline ends came to 11 bases. The germline gives CDR1 GTSNPN, CDR2 SVGIG (reference sequence). This CDR3 contains 15 residues.

The table lists this clone with many counts. The same CDR3 can be traced to other DNA sequences in this sample. The chain recombines TRBV11-2 with TRBJ2-2; the D gene is possibly TRBD1 (6 bases). The CDR3 is 16 amino acids. Germline V gene data show CDR1 as SGHAT and CDR2 as FQNNGV. V was clipped by 5 bases and J by 3 bases, with 16 bases between them. This chain's CDR3 is CASSLLGAGDTGELFF. In nucleotides, the CDR3 is TGTGCCAGCAGCCTATTGGGGGCAGGGGACACCGGGGAGCTGTTTTTT.

V is TRBV5-4 and J is TRBJ2-7; maybe TRBD2 (5 bases). The CDR3 totals 12 residues. The V end lost 0 bases, the J end lost 7 bases, and 8 bases lay between the germline ends. CDR1 and CDR2 from the germline V gene are SGHNT and YYREEE (reference sequence). The CDR3 DNA reads TGTGCCAGCAGCTTGGTGGAGCGGGAGCAGTACTTC. Protein product: CASSLVEREQYF.

As concerns this clone: The identical CDR3 is also encoded by other nucleotide sequences in the sample. The gene calls are TRBV5-1 and TRBJ1-5; 9 bases are a match to TRBD1. The CDR3 covers 14 residues. The ends lost 4 bases at V and 5 bases at J; junction bases unmatched: 4. Germline V gives CDR1 SGHRS, CDR2 YFSETQ. The CDR3 bases are TGCGCCAGCAGCCTTCGACAGGGGGATCAGCCCCAGCATTTT. This translates into CASSLRQGDQPQHF.

This chain joins TRBV10-2 and TRBJ1-6; D is perhaps TRBD1 (5 bases). The CDR3 is 15 amino acids. The V gene lost 4 bases and the J gene lost 7 bases, with 14 bases spanning the gap. Germline V gene data show CDR1 as WSHSY and CDR2 as SAAADI. The CDR3 DNA reads TGCGCCAGCAGTGGGGACCGAGTGACCAATTCACCCCTCCACTTT. It is translated as CASSGDRVTNSPLHF.

The chain carries TRBV19 and TRBJ2-1, with 8 bases that match TRBD2. V dropped 4 bases and J dropped 3; count of bases not matched to a gene: 8. Per germline, CDR1 LNHDA and CDR2 SQIVND (reference sequence). This CDR3 region has 16 residues. CDR3 in DNA: TGTGCCAGTAGTACCCGAGCGGGAGTGCGCTACAATGAGCAGTTCTTC. Translated: CASSTRAGVRYNEQFF.

V gene TRBV11-1 combines with J gene TRBJ2-1, with TRBD2 identical over 10 bases. Germline CDR1 SGHAT, CDR2 FQDESV (reference sequence). Germline trimming cut 6 bases from V and 0 bases from J; bases unmatched to any gene: 8. This CDR3 comprises 17 residues. The CDR3 region has the DNA TGTGCCAGCAGTTATTCTAGCGGGAGCTACTCCTACAATGAGCAGTTCTTC. Encoded protein: CASSYSSGSYSYNEQFF.

This clone was detected a few times. V is TRBV28 and J is TRBJ1-5, with a tentative D call TRBD1 (6 bases). The CDR3 totals 14 residues. Looked up from germline, CDR1 is MDHEN and CDR2 is SYDVKM. V was clipped by 1 base and J by 7 bases, with 11 bases between them. DNA of the CDR3: TGTGCCAGCAGTTTATTGAGCAGGGGCCAGCCCCAGCATTTT. Encoded protein: CASSLLSRGQPQHF.

The genes are TRBV30 and TRBJ2-3; 8 positions agree with TRBD2. This CDR3 comprises 15 residues. The trim removed 0 bases at V and 8 bases at J, leaving 10 bases unmatched. Germline V gene data show CDR1 as GTSNPN and CDR2 as SVGIG (reference sequence). CDR3 in DNA: TGTGCCTGGAGTGTAGGAGCGGGAGTGGCAGGTACGCAGTATTTT. It translates to CAWSVGAGVAGTQYF. Based on the CDR3 plus reference TRBV30 and TRBJ2-3, the full variable domain is SQTIHQWPATLVQPVGSPLSLECTVEGTSNPNLYWYRQAAGRGLQLLFYSVGIGQISSEVPQNLSASRPQDRQFILSSKKLLLSDSGFYLCAWSVGAGVAGTQYFGPGTRLTVL.

This clone appeared many times. The V call is TRBV6-4, the J call TRBJ2-1; 14 nucleotides align to TRBD2. The length of the CDR3 is 15 residues. J was trimmed by 6 bases and V by 3 bases; bases with no gene match: 1. Germline V CDR1 and CDR2: MRHNA, SNTAGT. CDR3 region: CASSEGTSGSNEQFF. The CDR3 DNA reads as TGTGCCAGCAGTGAGGGGACTAGCGGGAGCAATGAGCAGTTCTTC.

The chain is built from TRBV7-9 and TRBJ2-2; D ambiguous. Between the trimmed V and J ends, which lost 4 bases and 7 bases, there was a span of 10 bases. The V gene's germline CDR1 is SEHNR and CDR2 FQNEAQ (reference sequence). This CDR3 comprises 13 residues. CDR3 DNA: TGTGCCAGCAGCTCCCTCAACGGCGGGGAGCTGTTTTTT. Its protein product is CASSSLNGGELFF. Using reference TRBV7-9 and TRBJ2-2 for the parts outside the CDR3, the full variable domain is DTGVSQNPRHKITKRGQNVTFRCDPISEHNRLYWYRQTLGQGPEFLTYFQNEAQLEKSRLLSDRFSAERPKGSFSTLEIQRTEQGDSAMYLCASSSLNGGELFFGEGSRLTVL.

This clone was detected a few times. The J gene is TRBJ2-2, the V gene TRBV7-2, with TRBD1 identical over 7 bases. The V segment lost 3 bases and the J segment 6 bases; nucleotides outside the gene matches: 7. Germline loops: CDR1 SGHTA, CDR2 FQGNSA. There are 15 residues in the CDR3. Written as DNA, the CDR3 is TGTGCCAGCAGCTTCCGGGACAGTAGCCCCGGGGAGCTGTTTTTT. Its protein product is CASSFRDSSPGELFF.

The CDR3 DNA reads as TGTGCCAGCAGAGACATGTACCACACAGATACGCAGTATTTT. It codes for CASRDMYHTDTQYF. This rearrangement joins TRBV28 to TRBJ2-3; no clear D gene. The CDR3 loop spans 14 amino acids. Trimming pared 6 bases from V and 2 bases from J, leaving 12 bases between. From germline, CDR1 is MDHEN and CDR2 SYDVKM. Variable domain in full (rest from reference TRBV28 and TRBJ2-3): DVKVTQSSRYLVKRTGEKVFLECVQDMDHENMFWYRQDPGLGLRLIYFSYDVKMKEKGDIPEGYSVSREKKERFSLILESASTNQTSMYLCASRDMYHTDTQYFGPGTRLTVL.

Regarding this clone: Additional DNA sequences in this sample encode the identical CDR3. The rearrangement uses TRBV7-9 and TRBJ2-7; 11 bases align to TRBD2. Germline V gene sequence: CDR1 SEHNR, CDR2 FQNEAQ (reference sequence). This CDR3 is 14 amino acids long. V lost 5 bases, J lost 2 bases, and 2 bases stayed unmatched. The DNA of the CDR3 is TGTGCCAGCAGCCCACTAGCGGGGGCCTACGAGCAGTACTTC. It yields the protein CASSPLAGAYEQYF.

In this sample, this clone turned up once. This likely came from a read error, as a far larger clone is one base away. The chain combines TRBV6-1 with TRBJ2-2, with 13 bases that match TRBD2. The trim removed 4 bases at V and 4 bases at J, leaving 0 bases unmatched. Germline assignment: CDR1 MNHNS and CDR2 SASEGT. The CDR3 is 15 amino acids. This CDR3 is CASSGLAGGTGELFF. The CDR3 DNA follows: TGTGCCAGCAGTGGACTAGCGGGAGGCACCGGGGAGCTGTTTTTT.